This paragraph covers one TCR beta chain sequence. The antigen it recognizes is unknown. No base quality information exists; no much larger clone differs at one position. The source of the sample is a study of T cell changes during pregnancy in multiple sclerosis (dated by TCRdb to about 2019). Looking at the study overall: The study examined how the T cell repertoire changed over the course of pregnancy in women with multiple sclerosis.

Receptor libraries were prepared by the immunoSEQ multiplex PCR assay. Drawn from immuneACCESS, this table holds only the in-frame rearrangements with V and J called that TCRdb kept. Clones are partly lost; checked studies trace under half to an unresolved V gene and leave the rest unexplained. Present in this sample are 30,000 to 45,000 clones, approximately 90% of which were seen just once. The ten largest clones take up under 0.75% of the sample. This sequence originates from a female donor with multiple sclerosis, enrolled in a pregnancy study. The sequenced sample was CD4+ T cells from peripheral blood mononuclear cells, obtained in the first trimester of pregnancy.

DNA sequence: TGCGCCAGCAGCTTTGTTACAGAGGGCCGAGGGCATACGCAGTATTTT. It specifies CASSFVTEGRGHTQYF. The chain couples TRBV5-1 to TRBJ2-3, with TRBD2 perhaps the D gene, on 5 matching bases. V was cut back by 2 bases and J by 7 bases, leaving a gap of 20 bases between them. Including cysteine and phenylalanine, the CDR3 has 16 amino acids. Only CDR3 DNA remains: 48 bases, in frame from the first base. CDR1 and CDR2 were assigned from the germline V gene as SGHRS and YFSETQ.